Below, 12 T cell receptor beta chains from the same sample are listed, as sequenced in a study of blood T cell repertoires in COVID-19. Sequencing used immunoSEQ multiplex PCR; TCRdb keeps in-frame clones, though not all of them. The sample carries about 310,000 clones, about 87% recorded once. The sample consisted of peripheral blood. Source of these receptors: a woman aged 45-59 years who had recovered from COVID-19.

CDR3 protein: CASSHPYSEAFF. Written as DNA, the CDR3 is TGTGCCAGCAGCCACCCGTACAGTGAAGCTTTCTTT. V is TRBV11-2 and J is TRBJ1-1; D call uncertain. Germline V gene sequence: CDR1 SGHAT, CDR2 FQNNGV. V was trimmed by 5 bases and J by 7 bases, leaving 11 bases between them. CDR3 length: 12 amino acids.

This chain uses TRBV7-9 with TRBJ2-1, with 14 bases identical to TRBD2. Unmatched junction bases numbered 3, after V lost 4 bases and J lost 7 bases. The CDR3 spans 15 residues. From germline, CDR1 is SEHNR and CDR2 FQNEAQ (reference sequence). CDR3 DNA: TGTGCCAGCAGCTCTAGGACTAGCGGGAGGAATGAGCAGTTCTTC. The encoded protein is CASSSRTSGRNEQFF.

As to this clone: Other nucleotide sequences in the sample specify the same CDR3. The chain carries TRBV18 and TRBJ1-1; the match to TRBD1 covers 7 bases. Germline V gene data show CDR1 as KGHSH and CDR2 as LQKENI. The V and J ends lost 0 bases and 4 bases, in that order; junction bases with no gene match: 2. The CDR3 sequence is 14 residues long. The CDR3 DNA follows: TGTGCCAGCTCACCACCGTCAGGGGGCACTGAAGCTTTCTTT. It yields the protein CASSPPSGGTEAFF.

The J gene is TRBJ2-3, the V gene TRBV11-2; a weak D match, TRBD2 (6 bases). Germline V gene lookup returns CDR1 SGHAT and CDR2 FQNNGV. Trimming pared 5 bases from V and 2 bases from J, leaving 14 bases between. The CDR3 consists of 15 residues. CDR3 sequence (DNA): TGTGCCAGCAGCCGGGGGTGGAGCGACACAGATACGCAGTATTTT. This translates into CASSRGWSDTDTQYF.

The chain is built from TRBV9 and TRBJ2-7; 7 positions match TRBD1. The CDR3 has 14 residues. With 3 bases clipped from V and 7 bases from J, the junction kept 10 bases outside the gene matches. Germline CDR1 SGDLS, CDR2 YYNGEE. The CDR3 nucleotides read TGTGCCAGCAGCGCCAACCTAGGGACAGCTGAGCAGTACTTC. The encoded protein is CASSANLGTAEQYF.

This clone was seen only a few times. The V gene is TRBV5-1, the J gene TRBJ2-2; weak D call: TRBD2 (6 bases). The CDR3 length is 15 residues. V lost 0 bases and J 3 bases, leaving 9 bases between the germline ends. Per the germline V gene, CDR1 is SGHRS and CDR2 is YFSETQ. CDR3 protein: CASSLVGGDTGELFF. The CDR3 bases are TGCGCCAGCAGCTTGGTCGGGGGAGACACCGGGGAGCTGTTTTTT.

The chain links TRBV19 to TRBJ2-1, with D possibly matching TRBD1 (6 bases). V dropped 1 base and J dropped 7 bases, with 20 bases sitting between them. The length of the CDR3 is 17 residues. Germline values: CDR1 LNHDA, CDR2 SQIVND (reference sequence). CDR3 DNA: TGTGCCAGTAGTATAGCAAGGGGCAGGGGAAGTCTAAATGAGCAGTTCTTC. Residues: CASSIARGRGSLNEQFF.

A remark on this clone: The identical CDR3 is also encoded by other nucleotide sequences in the sample. The rearrangement uses TRBV19 and TRBJ1-5; possible D gene TRBD1, 5 bases. The CDR3 length is 14 residues. V lost 3 bases and J lost 2, with 8 bases in between. CDR1 and CDR2 from the germline V gene are LNHDA and SQIVND (reference sequence). This chain's CDR3 is CASSITGGNQPQHF. For the CDR3, the DNA is TGTGCCAGTAGTATCACGGGGGGCAATCAGCCCCAGCATTTT.

This clone has ten or more counts. The genes are TRBV13 and TRBJ1-2, with TRBD1 matching over 9 bases. The CDR3 covers 15 residues. CDR1 and CDR2 (germline): PRHDT, FYEKMQ (reference sequence). V shed 5 bases, J shed 4 bases, and the junction held 8 bases outside the gene matches. The CDR3, as DNA: TGTGCCAGCAGCCCTACAGGGGGCGCTTTCTATGGCTACACCTTC. It codes for CASSPTGGAFYGYTF.

The table lists this clone with a few counts. J is TRBJ2-1 and V is TRBV5-1, with D hard to call. Germline-derived CDR1 and CDR2 are SGHRS and YFSETQ. Trimming stripped 0 bases from V and 9 bases from J, with 7 bases between. The length of the CDR3 is 12 residues. The CDR3 DNA reads as TGCGCCAGCAGCTTGGAATTTAGTGAGCAGTTCTTC. This gives the protein CASSLEFSEQFF.

J is TRBJ2-1 and V is TRBV7-9; TRBD2 agrees at 7 bases. The J segment lost 7 bases and the V segment lost 6 bases, leaving 6 bases of the junction unmatched. Germline values: CDR1 SEHNR, CDR2 FQNEAQ (reference sequence). The CDR3 covers 13 residues. CDR3 nucleotide sequence: TGTGCCAGCAGTGCCGCTAGCGGTAATGAGCAGTTCTTC. It is translated as CASSAASGNEQFF. Drawing the rest from reference TRBV7-9 and TRBJ2-1, the complete variable domain is DTGVSQNPRHKITKRGQNVTFRCDPISEHNRLYWYRQTLGQGPEFLTYFQNEAQLEKSRLLSDRFSAERPKGSFSTLEIQRTEQGDSAMYLCASSAASGNEQFFGPGTRLTVL.

The rearrangement joins TRBV6-2 or TRBV6-3 to TRBJ2-5, with 7 bases matching TRBD2. Germline values: CDR1 MNHEY, CDR2 SVGEGT. Unmatched junction bases numbered 15, after V lost 0 bases and J lost 2 bases. The CDR3 runs 19 residues. The CDR3 coding sequence is TGTGCCAGCAGTTACTCGACCCCCGTAAGCGGGGCCCTACAAGAGACCCAGTACTTC. This translates into CASSYSTPVSGALQETQYF.